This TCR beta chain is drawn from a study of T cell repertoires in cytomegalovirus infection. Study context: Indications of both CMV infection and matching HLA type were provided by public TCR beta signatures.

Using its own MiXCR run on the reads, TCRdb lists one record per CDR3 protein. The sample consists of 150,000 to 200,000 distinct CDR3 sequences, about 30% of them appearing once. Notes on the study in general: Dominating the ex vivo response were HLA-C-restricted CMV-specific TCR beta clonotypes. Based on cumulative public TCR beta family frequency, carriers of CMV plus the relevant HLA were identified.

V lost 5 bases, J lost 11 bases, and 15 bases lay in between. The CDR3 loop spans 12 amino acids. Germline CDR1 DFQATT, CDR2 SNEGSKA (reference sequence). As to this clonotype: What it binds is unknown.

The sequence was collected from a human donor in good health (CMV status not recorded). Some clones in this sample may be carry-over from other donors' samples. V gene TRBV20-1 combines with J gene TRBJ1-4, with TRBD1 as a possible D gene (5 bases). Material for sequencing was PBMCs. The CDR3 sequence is CSAQGLGYKLFF. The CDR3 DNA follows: TGCAGTGCTCAGGGATTGGGTTATAAACTGTTTTTT.